In its sample, the clone carrying this T cell receptor (beta chain) was seen a few times. With a J-beta primer mix and a sample-barcoded 5' primer, a second PCR ran about 7 to 11 cycles. MiXCR, applied by TCRdb to the 5' RACE reads, yields one record per CDR3 protein. The sample records some 1.5 million distinct CDR3 sequences, 28% being singletons. Healthy Caucasians from Russia aged roughly 6 to 95 served as donors. This record belongs to a study of blood T cells in healthy people across ages. Sequencing input: blood. The sequence derives from a woman in her 30s in good health.

The chain's CDR3 is CATLERTSRETQYF. The CDR3 coding sequence is TGTGCCACACTAGAACGGACCAGTAGGGAGACCCAGTACTTC. This chain joins TRBV28 and TRBJ2-7, with TRBD2 as a possible D gene (5 bases). The J call may be wrong; the DNA end is better matched by TRBJ2-5. CDR3 length: 14 residues. The germline CDR1 and CDR2 sequences are MDHEN and SYDVKM.